These 5 T cell receptor beta chains were all obtained from the same sample, sequenced in a study of blood T cell repertoires in COVID-19. Using immunoSEQ multiplex PCR, the repertoire was profiled, and TCRdb retains in-frame clones only, with some absent. The table shows about 220,000 clones, with less than 90% occurring only once. The sequenced material came from peripheral blood. Source of these receptors: a man aged 35 to 55 with acute or convalescent COVID-19.

This chain uses TRBV30 with TRBJ1-2, with TRBD1 matching 8 bases. Germline V CDR1 and CDR2: GTSNPN, SVGIG (reference sequence). The V segment lost 3 bases and the J segment 8 bases; nucleotides outside the gene matches: 5. CDR3 size: 12 residues. CDR3 nucleotides: TGTGCCTGGAGAACAGGGGGTTTCGGCTACACCTTC. Translating it yields CAWRTGGFGYTF.

This chain joins TRBV28 and TRBJ2-7, with 7 bases matching TRBD2. CDR3 length: 14 amino acids. The V gene end was trimmed by 2 bases and the J gene end by 1 base; junction bases not matched to a gene: 2. Per the germline V gene, CDR1 is MDHEN and CDR2 is SYDVKM. The CDR3 spells CASSLERDSYEQYF. The CDR3 bases are TGTGCCAGCAGTTTAGAGCGGGATTCCTACGAGCAGTACTTC.

This chain links TRBV27 with TRBJ1-4; a possible D gene is TRBD1 (5 bases). Germline V CDR1 and CDR2: MNHEY, SMNVEV (reference sequence). The ends were cut back, 0 bases at V and 7 bases at J, with 9 bases in the middle. There are 14 residues in the CDR3. The DNA of the CDR3 is TGTGCCAGCAGTTTATCGGGCGGGGGTGAAAAACTGTTTTTT. As protein: CASSLSGGGEKLFF.

The chain uses TRBV29-1 and TRBJ1-2; D might be TRBD1 (5 bases). This CDR3 has 14 amino acids. Germline assignment: CDR1 SQVTM and CDR2 ANQGSEA. V was trimmed by 6 bases and J by 4 bases, leaving 18 bases between them. The CDR3 DNA reads as TGCAGCGTGACAGCAACTTCGGCCCGCTATGGCTACACCTTC. This sequence encodes CSVTATSARYGYTF.

The chain combines TRBV28 with TRBJ2-1; 8 positions agree with TRBD2. After removal of 6 bases from V and 4 bases from J, the junction contained 8 bases not matched to a gene. Per germline, CDR1 MDHEN and CDR2 SYDVKM. The length of the CDR3 is 15 residues. As DNA, the CDR3 is TGTGCCAGCAGCCTCCCGGGAGGGGGGTACAATGAGCAGTTCTTC. Amino acid sequence: CASSLPGGGYNEQFF.